A selection of T cell receptor beta chains follows, all from one sample in a study of patients and donors after allogeneic stem cell transplantation. TCRdb reanalysed the RT-PCR reads using MiXCR and keeps one entry per CDR3 protein. The sample shows about a million distinct CDR3 sequences, approximately 19% of them seen only once. Sequenced sample: blood, either unsorted or a sorted T cell fraction (not recorded which). These receptors were obtained from a human donor who was either an allogeneic HSCT recipient or a stem cell or donor lymphocyte infusion donor (not recorded which). It is not recorded whose cells these are; they may come from a transplant donor. Each CDR3 is given with its conserved first and last residue. The D gene is left open where the match is weak. Rows give clone size only sometimes, using once, few, many, or a class for an expanded clone.

CDR3nt,CDR3aa,v_gene,j_gene,abundance,d_gene
TGCGCCAGCAGCCGATCTCATCTCGCGGGGGCCCCGAGCACAGATACGCAGTATTTT,CASSRSHLAGAPSTDTQYF,TRBV4-3,TRBJ2-3,few,NA
TGTGCCAGCAGCCCTTCACCGGGACTAACTAGCTACAATGAGCAGTTCTTC,CASSPSPGLTSYNEQFF,TRBV11-2,TRBJ2-1,few,TRBD2
TGTGCCAGCAGCGTATCAGCCGGGTCGGGGGAGACCCAGTACTTC,CASSVSAGSGETQYF,TRBV7-2,TRBJ2-5,NA,NA
TGTGCCACCAGTGACCGTCCAGCGGGGAGGGGCACAGATACGCAGTATTTT,CATSDRPAGRGTDTQYF,TRBV24-1,TRBJ2-3,NA,TRBD2
TGTGCCAGCAGTTACTCAGGGGAACCCTACAATGAGCAGTTCTTC,CASSYSGEPYNEQFF,TRBV6-5,TRBJ2-1,few,NA
TGTGCCAGCAGCTCGGGACAGATGAACACCTTC,CASSSGQMNTF,TRBV7-2,TRBJ1-2,NA,TRBD1
TGTGCCAGCAGCCAAGGACTAGCGGCCGACTACGAGCAGTACTTC,CASSQGLAADYEQYF,TRBV3-1,TRBJ2-7,NA,TRBD2
TGTGCCAGCTCACTGTTTCCGTTGGCAGGGGGGACCCTGAACACTGAAGCTTTCTTT,CASSLFPLAGGTLNTEAFF,TRBV18,TRBJ1-1,NA,TRBD1
TGTGCCAGCTCTCAGGGACGGAGGAGTGAAGCTTTCTTT,CASSQGRRSEAFF,TRBV18,TRBJ1-1,once,NA
TGTGCCAGCAGTTCGGGGAGCTCCTACGAGCAGTACTTC,CASSSGSSYEQYF,TRBV12-3/TRBV12-4,TRBJ2-7,many,NA
TGCGCCAGCAGCCGAGAGACCCCAGGGAATGAAAAACTGTTTTTT,CASSRETPGNEKLFF,TRBV4-3,TRBJ1-4,once,NA
TGTGCCTGGAGTGTCCCGGGAACTTACGAGCAGTACTTC,CAWSVPGTYEQYF,TRBV30,TRBJ2-7,few,NA
TGCAGTGCTCAAGCCCTTAGGACTAGCGGGAGACAAGAGACCCAGTACTTC,CSAQALRTSGRQETQYF,TRBV20-1,TRBJ2-5,few,TRBD2
TGCGCCAGCAGCTTGTTCACGAGGGCCGCCCAGTTCTTC,CASSLFTRAAQFF,TRBV5-1,TRBJ2-1,NA,NA
TGTGCCAGCAGCCCTGGACCGGCAAATCAGCCCCAGCATTTT,CASSPGPANQPQHF,TRBV9,TRBJ1-5,many,NA
TGTGCCATCGCCGACAGCTCTTCTAACTATGGCTACACCTTC,CAIADSSSNYGYTF,TRBV24-1,TRBJ1-2,few,NA
TGTGCCAGCAGCTGGGTCGGTACCGGGGAGCTGTTTTTT,CASSWVGTGELFF,TRBV5-5,TRBJ2-2,few,NA
TGTGCTTTGTCCGCGTTCCCTTGGGAGACCCAGTACTTC,CALSAFPWETQYF,TRBV30,TRBJ2-5,NA,NA
TGTGCCAGCAGTTTTGAAGGGGGGACGATTTTCAATGAGCAGTTCTTC,CASSFEGGTIFNEQFF,TRBV27,TRBJ2-1,few,NA
TGTGCCAGCAGTTTCCACCGCACAGATACGCAGTATTTT,CASSFHRTDTQYF,TRBV12-3/TRBV12-4,TRBJ2-3,NA,NA
TGTGCCAGCAGCACGGACTTCCTCCGGAATCAGCCCCAGCATTTT,CASSTDFLRNQPQHF,TRBV5-8,TRBJ1-5,few,NA
TGTGCCAGCATGCAGGCAGAGGACACAGATACGCAGTATTTT,CASMQAEDTDTQYF,TRBV27,TRBJ2-3,NA,NA
TGTGCCAGCAGACAGGGGGGGGGCTACGAGCAGTACTTC,CASRQGGGYEQYF,TRBV27,TRBJ2-7,NA,NA
TGTGCCAGCAGTCGAGCGGGGGGGTCCTACAATGAGCAGTTCTTC,CASSRAGGSYNEQFF,TRBV27,TRBJ2-1,NA,TRBD2
TGTGCCAGCAGAGAGGGACAGGCGAACACCGGGGAGCTGTTTTTT,CASREGQANTGELFF,TRBV6-2/TRBV6-3,TRBJ2-2,NA,TRBD1
TGTGCCAGCAGCCGGGGGACACTCGAGCAGTTCTTC,CASSRGTLEQFF,TRBV28,TRBJ2-1,NA,NA
TGTGCCAGCAGCTTAGATTGGAGGGGATCCTCTGGAAACACCATATATTTT,CASSLDWRGSSGNTIYF,TRBV11-2,TRBJ1-3,few,NA
TGCGCCAGCAGCCAAGATTGGAGGGGGGCGAACACTGAAGCTTTCTTT,CASSQDWRGANTEAFF,TRBV4-1,TRBJ1-1,few,NA
TGCAGCGTTTCGCTGGGTCAGGGGCAAAACATTCAGTACTTC,CSVSLGQGQNIQYF,TRBV29-1,TRBJ2-4,many,NA
TGTGCCATCGGCGGGAGGACTAGGTCCTACGAGCAGTACTTC,CAIGGRTRSYEQYF,TRBV10-3,TRBJ2-7,NA,TRBD2
TGTGCCAGCAGCTTGCCCTCTAGCGGGGGCCAAGAGACCCAGTACTTC,CASSLPSSGGQETQYF,TRBV5-4,TRBJ2-5,NA,TRBD2
TGTGCCAGCAGCCAAGAGAGGCGTAGCAATGAGCAGTTCTTC,CASSQERRSNEQFF,TRBV4-2,TRBJ2-1,few,NA
TGTGCCAGCAGTTTCTGGGGGGAGAGAGGAAACACCATATATTTT,CASSFWGERGNTIYF,TRBV28,TRBJ1-3,NA,NA
TGTGCCAGCAGTTTTAGTCTAGCGGGGGGCTATACGCAGTATTTT,CASSFSLAGGYTQYF,TRBV27,TRBJ2-3,few,TRBD2
TGCAGCGTTGAAGTTAAGGACACCACCTACGAGCAGTACTTC,CSVEVKDTTYEQYF,TRBV29-1,TRBJ2-7,NA,NA
TGTGCCAGCAGTATACAGGACAGGGTGGCCAAAAACATTCAGTACTTC,CASSIQDRVAKNIQYF,TRBV12-3/TRBV12-4,TRBJ2-4,few,TRBD1
TGCAGTGCTAGAGATTGGACGGGAACAGATACGCAGTATTTT,CSARDWTGTDTQYF,TRBV20-1,TRBJ2-3,few,NA
TGTGCCAGCAGCTTTAACGGACAGGGGCAAACTGAAGCTTTCTTT,CASSFNGQGQTEAFF,TRBV7-8,TRBJ1-1,few,TRBD1
TGTGCCATCAGTGAGTCGACTCGAATGTTTGGGAAGAACACCGGGGAGCTGTTTTTT,CAISESTRMFGKNTGELFF,TRBV10-3,TRBJ2-2,NA,NA
TGTGCCAGCAGTGAACGGCAGGGAACCTATGGCTACACCTTC,CASSERQGTYGYTF,TRBV2,TRBJ1-2,many,NA
TGTGCCAGCAGTCAACGGACAGGTCTCGAAGCTTTCTTT,CASSQRTGLEAFF,TRBV27,TRBJ1-1,few,TRBD1
TGTGCCAGCAGCCCTGGCTGGCGGGACCAAGAGACCCAGTACTTC,CASSPGWRDQETQYF,TRBV11-3,TRBJ2-5,few,NA
TGTGCCAGCAGCCAAGTCGACGGAGCGGGCTACGAGCAGTACTTC,CASSQVDGAGYEQYF,TRBV4-2,TRBJ2-7,NA,NA
TGTGCCAGCAGTTTGGTAGGGGAGACTGAAGCTTTCTTT,CASSLVGETEAFF,TRBV27,TRBJ1-1,NA,NA
TGTGCCAGCAGCGCTACAGGTCCCGCTAACTATGGCTACACCTTC,CASSATGPANYGYTF,TRBV9,TRBJ1-2,NA,NA
TGCAGTGCTGCCCGAAGCGGGAGGGCCGGGGAGCTGTTTTTT,CSAARSGRAGELFF,TRBV20-1,TRBJ2-2,few,TRBD2
TGCAGTGCTAGAGAGGTGTTAGGGAGCCTTAGCAATCAGCCCCAGCATTTT,CSAREVLGSLSNQPQHF,TRBV20-1,TRBJ1-5,many,NA
TGTGCCAGCAGCCGAGACCCGCCGGCAGGGCAAAACACTGAAGCTTTCTTT,CASSRDPPAGQNTEAFF,TRBV6-1,TRBJ1-1,few,NA
TGTGCCAGCAGCTTCCGACTAGCGGGAGGCGGGGAGCTGTTTTTT,CASSFRLAGGGELFF,TRBV3-1,TRBJ2-2,NA,TRBD2
TGCAGCGTCGCTCGGACGGCGAACACTGAAGCTTTCTTT,CSVARTANTEAFF,TRBV29-1,TRBJ1-1,many,NA
TGTGCCAGCAGTATAACAGGGGAGGCTGAAGCTTTCTTT,CASSITGEAEAFF,TRBV6-2/TRBV6-3,TRBJ1-1,NA,TRBD1
TGCAGTGCTAGAATCGGGCAGGGGGAAACGGAGCCCCAGCATTTT,CSARIGQGETEPQHF,TRBV20-1,TRBJ1-5,few,TRBD1
TGTGCCGGCAGAGGACAGCCTGGCTATGGCTACACCTTC,CAGRGQPGYGYTF,TRBV10-3,TRBJ1-2,NA,NA
TGTGCCAGCAAAACGACTAGCGGGGCTTACGAGCAGTACTTC,CASKTTSGAYEQYF,TRBV2,TRBJ2-7,many,TRBD2
TGCAGCGTTGGACAGGGAACAGGCGAGCAGTACTTC,CSVGQGTGEQYF,TRBV29-1,TRBJ2-7,many,TRBD1